A selection of T cell receptor beta chains follows, all from one sample in a study of shared clonotypes between healthy human individuals. Some clones are missing from TCRdb's copy, which holds only in-frame ones; the method was immunoSEQ multiplex PCR. The data contain about 1.1 million clones, roughly 80% of them singletons. The specimen was memory CD4+ T cells from PBMCs. These receptors were collected from a man younger than 35 in good health. Some clones in this sample may be carry-over from other donors' samples. Each CDR3 is given with its conserved first and last residue. A D gene is named only where the DNA matches it firmly. Clone size is stated in some rows and not others, as once, few, many or a class when expanded.

CDR3,DNA,V,size,D,J
CAISFLGGAAGGYTF,TGTGCCATCAGTTTCCTAGGGGGGGCTGCGGGCGGCTACACCTTC,TRBV10-3,NA,NA,TRBJ1-2
CASNQGAGNQPQHF,TGTGCCAGCAACCAGGGGGCGGGCAATCAGCCCCAGCATTTT,TRBV2,NA,TRBD1,TRBJ1-5
CASSRRGKNYGYTF,TGTGCCAGCAGTCGACGGGGAAAAAACTATGGCTACACCTTC,TRBV28,NA,NA,TRBJ1-2
CASSRGLAGPHNEQFF,TGTGCCAGCAGCCGCGGACTAGCGGGACCCCACAATGAGCAGTTCTTC,TRBV11-2,NA,TRBD2,TRBJ2-1
CASGRRDTGELFF,TGTGCCAGCGGCCGCAGGGACACCGGGGAGCTGTTTTTT,TRBV27,once,NA,TRBJ2-2
CASSMRHPSNEQFF,TGTGCCAGCAGTATGCGACACCCTTCCAATGAGCAGTTCTTC,TRBV6-4,NA,NA,TRBJ2-1
CASSLTNPTGGTDTQYF,TGTGCCAGCAGCTTAACGAATCCTACAGGGGGAACCGATACGCAGTATTTT,TRBV7-3,few,TRBD1,TRBJ2-3
CASSQEGSGERSYTF,TGTGCCAGCAGCCAAGAAGGTTCAGGGGAACGAAGCTACACCTTC,TRBV4-2,many,NA,TRBJ1-2
CASSPGPIDTQYF,TGCGCCAGTAGTCCGGGACCAATCGATACGCAGTATTTT,TRBV4-3,NA,NA,TRBJ2-3
CASSPPGNTYEQYF,TGTGCCAGCAGTCCACCAGGGAACACCTACGAGCAGTACTTC,TRBV28,NA,NA,TRBJ2-7
CASSLEGPLGSYEQYF,TGTGCCAGCAGCTTAGAGGGACCCCTTGGGTCCTACGAGCAGTACTTC,TRBV7-2,once,NA,TRBJ2-7
CASSLSPSESYEQYF,TGCGCCAGCAGCTTGTCGCCTAGCGAATCCTACGAGCAGTACTTC,TRBV5-1,NA,NA,TRBJ2-7
CASGQGTNYGYTF,TGTGCCTCCGGACAGGGCACTAACTATGGCTACACCTTC,TRBV30,NA,TRBD1,TRBJ1-2
CASPLTPRLVLVRTDTQYF,TGTGCCAGCCCCCTTACCCCTCGACTAGTCCTAGTCCGCACAGATACGCAGTATTTT,TRBV21-1,NA,NA,TRBJ2-3
CASSAQAAYNEQFF,TGTGCCAGCAGCGCTCAGGCCGCTTACAATGAGCAGTTCTTC,TRBV5-4,NA,NA,TRBJ2-1
CASMGPIGAFF,TGTGCCAGTATGGGGCCAATCGGAGCTTTCTTT,TRBV19,NA,NA,TRBJ1-1
CASSSGQHLLNTEAFF,TGTGCCAGCAGTTCGGGACAGCATCTCTTGAACACTGAAGCTTTCTTT,TRBV27,NA,TRBD1,TRBJ1-1
CSVGAYRDEQFF,TGCAGCGTGGGGGCCTATAGGGATGAGCAGTTCTTC,TRBV29-1,few,NA,TRBJ2-1
CASSLTSSYNEQFF,TGTGCCAGCAGCTTAACTAGCTCCTACAATGAGCAGTTCTTC,TRBV7-2,NA,NA,TRBJ2-1
CASSRSTTYNEQFF,TGCGCCAGCAGCCGGTCTACGACCTACAATGAGCAGTTCTTC,TRBV4-1,few,NA,TRBJ2-1
CASSLRDSFAQGCNEQFF,TGTGCCAGCAGCCTCCGGGACAGCTTCGCCCAGGGGTGCAATGAGCAGTTCTTC,TRBV21-1,once,NA,TRBJ2-1
CASRRGQGNYGYTF,TGTGCCAGCAGGCGCGGACAGGGAAACTATGGCTACACCTTC,TRBV6-5,NA,TRBD1,TRBJ1-2
CSVGLSTVNTEAFF,TGCAGCGTTGGCCTCTCGACGGTGAACACTGAAGCTTTCTTT,TRBV29-1,few,NA,TRBJ1-1
CASTGSALAKNIQYF,TGTGCCAGCACCGGCAGCGCCCTAGCCAAAAACATTCAGTACTTC,TRBV6-6,NA,NA,TRBJ2-4
CASIPIAGGGTEAFF,TGTGCCAGCATCCCAATCGCAGGGGGCGGAACTGAAGCTTTCTTT,TRBV27,NA,TRBD1,TRBJ1-1
CASSETRDTGELFF,TGTGCCAGCAGTGAAACGAGGGACACCGGGGAGCTGTTTTTT,TRBV6-4,NA,NA,TRBJ2-2
CASSQGLRGESTDTQYF,TGCGCCAGCAGCCAAGGGCTTAGGGGGGAGTCCACAGATACGCAGTATTTT,TRBV4-3,NA,NA,TRBJ2-3
CSVPKGGPNYGYTF,TGCAGCGTTCCGAAGGGGGGACCTAACTATGGCTACACCTTC,TRBV29-1,NA,NA,TRBJ1-2
CASSRLRGQGSYEQYF,TGCGCCAGCAGCCGCCTACGTGGGCAGGGGTCCTACGAGCAGTACTTC,TRBV4-3,NA,NA,TRBJ2-7
CASSQNSGANVLTF,TGTGCCAGTAGTCAGAACTCTGGGGCCAACGTCCTGACTTTC,TRBV19,once,NA,TRBJ2-6
CAWGTETYEQYF,TGTGCCTGGGGGACGGAGACCTACGAGCAGTACTTC,TRBV30,NA,NA,TRBJ2-7
CASSRDQQRGEQYF,TGCGCCAGCAGCCGGGACCAGCAGCGGGGCGAGCAGTACTTC,TRBV5-1,NA,TRBD2,TRBJ2-7
CASTGTSGRALRETQYF,TGTGCCAGCACCGGGACTAGCGGGAGGGCCTTGCGAGAGACCCAGTACTTC,TRBV2,NA,TRBD2,TRBJ2-5
CATSRDSGPTHEQFF,TGTGCCACCAGCAGAGATAGCGGACCTACGCATGAGCAGTTCTTC,TRBV15,NA,NA,TRBJ2-1
CASSQKLAVGGADTQYF,TGTGCCAGCAGCCAAAAACTAGCGGTAGGGGGAGCAGATACGCAGTATTTT,TRBV5-6,NA,TRBD2,TRBJ2-3
CASSLGQPIQETQYF,TGCGCCAGCAGCTTAGGACAGCCCATACAAGAGACCCAGTACTTC,TRBV5-1,few,NA,TRBJ2-5
CAWSAGPPQPQHF,TGTGCCTGGAGTGCAGGCCCCCCGCAGCCCCAGCATTTT,TRBV30,few,NA,TRBJ1-5
CASSLGGATQYF,TGTGCCAGCAGCTTAGGTGGGGCGACCCAGTACTTC,TRBV11-2,NA,NA,TRBJ2-5
CASSLTRETQYF,TGTGCCAGCAGCTTAACCCGGGAGACCCAGTACTTC,TRBV7-2,few,NA,TRBJ2-5
CASSPTIQGYEQYF,TGCGCCAGCAGCCCCACCATACAGGGCTACGAGCAGTACTTC,TRBV4-3,NA,NA,TRBJ2-7
CASSVRQGGTDTQYF,TGTGCCAGCAGCGTAAGACAGGGGGGTACAGATACGCAGTATTTT,TRBV7-9,NA,TRBD1,TRBJ2-3
CAWSVGQGAQPQHF,TGTGCCTGGAGTGTCGGACAGGGAGCTCAGCCCCAGCATTTT,TRBV30,once,TRBD1,TRBJ1-5
CASSPRYEQYF,TGTGCCAGCAGTCCCCGATACGAGCAGTACTTC,TRBV7-2,NA,NA,TRBJ2-7
CASSLRGGNQPQHF,TGTGCCAGCAGTTTAAGGGGTGGCAATCAGCCCCAGCATTTT,TRBV6-5,NA,NA,TRBJ1-5
CATRPSGANVLTF,TGTGCCACCCGTCCCTCTGGGGCCAACGTCCTGACTTTC,TRBV19,NA,NA,TRBJ2-6
CASSEETEAQYF,TGTGCCAGCAGTGAAGAGACCGAGGCGCAGTACTTC,TRBV6-1,NA,NA,TRBJ2-7
CASKGPFLHEQYF,TGTGCCAGCAAAGGCCCCTTCCTCCACGAGCAGTACTTC,TRBV2,few,NA,TRBJ2-7